The 25 T cell receptor beta chains below all came from one sample that was sequenced in a study of T cells in localized non-small cell lung cancer (TCRdb year 2020). Library creation used the immunoSEQ multiplex PCR assay. The table comes from immuneACCESS by way of TCRdb, which keeps in-frame sequences with V and J called. Part of the clones is missing from these tables; in studies checked, under half for an unresolved V gene and the rest for unknown reasons. Within this sample are about 1,500 clones, with around 25% of them counted one time only. 21% of the sample belongs to the ten largest clones. The source material was lung tumor tissue, sampled before any cancer treatment. These receptors were collected from a female donor over 55 with stage II lung adenocarcinoma.

The V call is TRBV11-3, the J call TRBJ2-7, with D perhaps matching TRBD1 or TRBD2 (5 bases each). Germline CDR1 is SGHNT and CDR2 is YENEEA. The germline V and J ends were trimmed by 8 bases and 3 bases, with 17 bases remaining between them. The CDR3 consists of 14 residues. CDR3 DNA sequence: TGTGCCAGCTTAACAGGTGGAGGTAACTACGAGCAGTACTTC. This gives the protein CASLTGGGNYEQYF. The whole variable domain, remainder taken from reference TRBV11-3 and TRBJ2-7, is EAGVVQSPRYKIIEKKQPVAFWCNPISGHNTLYWYLQNLGQGPELLIRYENEEAVDDSQLPKDRFSAERLKGVDSTLKIQPAELGDSAVYLCASLTGGGNYEQYFGPGTRLTVT.

By share, this clone ranks as medium-sized (0.01 to 0.1%). The J gene is TRBJ1-1, the V gene TRBV12-2. TRBV12-2 is a documented pseudogene. The CDR3 length is 17 residues. This chain's CDR3 is CASRLARGYLDGTEAFF. CDR3 DNA sequence: TGTGCAAGTCGCTTAGCGCGGGGGTACCTTGATGGTACTGAAGCTTTCTTT.

Only a few counts were recorded for this clone. This chain uses TRBV9 with TRBJ2-3; D is perhaps TRBD2 (6 bases). CDR1 SGDLS and CDR2 YYNGEE come from the germline V gene. Trimming shortened V by 5 bases and J by 6 bases, and 16 bases separated the two germline ends. This CDR3 spans 14 amino acids. The CDR3 DNA follows: TGTGCCAGCAGGGGGGACTCAACAGCGGATACGCAGTATTTT. As protein: CASRGDSTADTQYF.

The J gene is TRBJ2-1, the V gene TRBV6-4, with D possibly being TRBD1 or TRBD2 (6 bases each). CDR1 MRHNA and CDR2 SNTAGT come from the germline V gene. The V and J ends lost 8 bases and 2 bases respectively, with 13 bases between them. There are 14 residues in the CDR3. For the CDR3, the DNA is TGTGCCAGCCGAAGGGGGGTCCCCTACAATGAGCAGTTCTTC. It codes for CASRRGVPYNEQFF.

This chain uses TRBV19 with TRBJ1-2; D possibly corresponds to TRBD1 (5 bases). The CDR3 is made up of 13 amino acids. The germline V gene has CDR1 LNHDA and CDR2 SQIVND (reference sequence). V dropped 1 base and J dropped 6 bases, with 9 bases sitting between them. CDR3 sequence (DNA): TGTGCCAGTAGTATAGTGCTAGGGGATGGCTACACCTTC. It specifies CASSIVLGDGYTF.

This clone is judged large. V is TRBV10-3 and J is TRBJ2-7, with 8 positions matching TRBD1. The CDR3 length is 13 residues. V lost 2 bases, J lost 3 bases, and 0 bases stayed unmatched. Germline assignment: CDR1 ENHRY and CDR2 SYGVKD. CDR3 nucleotides: TGTGCCATCAGTGAGACAGGGGGCTACGAGCAGTACTTC. Residues: CAISETGGYEQYF.

The rearrangement uses TRBV28 and TRBJ2-7; TRBD1 aligns across 9 bases. The CDR3 totals 14 residues. CDR1 is MDHEN, CDR2 SYDVKM, per germline. V gave up 8 bases and J gave up 3 bases; unmatched junction bases: 8. The CDR3 here is CASGSGTGLYEQYF. The CDR3 DNA is TGTGCCAGCGGGTCCGGGACAGGGCTCTACGAGCAGTACTTC.

In this sample, this clone turned up a few times. V is TRBV28 and J is TRBJ2-7; 10 bases match TRBD2. CDR1 is MDHEN and CDR2 is SYDVKM in the germline V gene. Trimming took 6 bases from V and 2 from J; bases not matched to a gene: 7. This CDR3 region has 15 residues. As DNA, the CDR3 is TGTGCCAGCAGAGCCTTAGCGGGGGGAACCTACGAGCAGTACTTC. It codes for CASRALAGGTYEQYF.

This rearrangement joins TRBV18 to TRBJ2-5, with unresolved D. Germline V lookup: CDR1 KGHSH, CDR2 LQKENI. This CDR3 spans 13 amino acids. V shed 2 bases and J shed 5 bases, with 9 bases lying between them. The DNA of the CDR3 is TGTGCCAGCTCACCAGGGCCAAAGGAGACCCAGTACTTC. Protein sequence: CASSPGPKETQYF.

J is TRBJ2-1 and V is TRBV29-1; 12 bases fit TRBD2. The germline V gene encodes CDR1 SQVTM and CDR2 ANQGSEA. The CDR3 has 14 residues. Trimming removed 6 bases from V and 5 bases from J; junction bases left unmatched: 5. The CDR3 coding sequence is TGCAGCGTCGGGACTAGCGGGTCAAACAATGAGCAGTTCTTC. Protein sequence: CSVGTSGSNNEQFF.

By share, this clone ranks as medium-sized. The chain carries TRBV11-3 and TRBJ1-5; 8 bases line up with TRBD1. This CDR3 has 15 amino acids. The germline CDR1 and CDR2 sequences are SGHNT and YENEEA. The V gene end was trimmed by 1 base and the J gene end by 6 bases; junction bases not matched to a gene: 5. For the CDR3, the DNA is TGTGCCAGCAGCTTAGGGACAGGGAACGGTCAGCCCCAGCATTTT. It encodes CASSLGTGNGQPQHF.

This clone is medium-sized within its sample. The chain joins TRBV6-8 to TRBJ1-5; D is ambiguous. This CDR3 is 15 amino acids long. The germline gives CDR1 MNHGY, CDR2 SAAAGT. Trimming shortened V by 5 bases and J by 2 bases, and 13 bases separated the two germline ends. DNA of the CDR3: TGTGCCAGCAGTCCTGGCCGGGTGGGCAATCAGCCCCAGCATTTT. Translating gives CASSPGRVGNQPQHF.

The genes are TRBV6-8 and TRBJ1-5; D is ambiguous. Deletions cut 6 bases from V and 3 bases from J, with 9 bases between. The CDR3 is 13 residues long. Germline V gene lookup returns CDR1 MNHGY and CDR2 SAAAGT. The CDR3 DNA is TGTGCCAGCAGGACGGTATTCAATCAGCCCCAGCATTTT. This translates into CASRTVFNQPQHF.

J is TRBJ2-1 and V is TRBV11-3; D gene ambiguous. CDR3 size: 16 residues. Trimming left V 5 bases short and J 0 bases short, with 14 bases between. Germline V CDR1 and CDR2: SGHNT, YENEEA. CDR3 bases: TGTGCCAGCAGCCCCCGGGCACGGAGCTCCTACAATGAGCAGTTCTTC. Amino acid sequence: CASSPRARSSYNEQFF.

This chain connects TRBV11-3 to TRBJ1-2; 7 bases are shared with TRBD1. The CDR3 runs 14 residues. Unmatched junction bases numbered 6, after V lost 4 bases and J lost 4 bases. Germline CDR1 SGHNT, CDR2 YENEEA. The CDR3 region has the DNA TGTGCCAGCAGCTCGGCGACAGGGCCCTATGGCTACACCTTC. Protein product: CASSSATGPYGYTF.

The table lists this clone with a few counts. Its ends do not fully match the called genes, so a read error is possible. The chain has TRBV11-3 and TRBJ1-1; 10 nucleotides align to TRBD1. This CDR3 has 15 residues. Germline V gives CDR1 SGHNT, CDR2 YENEEA. The CDR3 DNA sequence: TGTGCCAGCAGCCTAGACAGGGGGCAAGGCACTGAAGCTTTCTTT. It specifies CASSLDRGQGTEAFF. The full variable domain, its missing parts supplied by reference TRBV11-3 and TRBJ1-1, is EAGVVQSPRYKIIEKKQPVAFWCNPISGHNTLYWYLQNLGQGPELLIRYENEEAVDDSQLPKDRFSAERLKGVDSTLKIQPAELGDSAVYLCASSLDRGQGTEAFFGQGTRLTVV.

This clone was seen only a few times. This chain uses TRBV29-1 with TRBJ2-2; 11 bases fit TRBD2. The CDR3 loop spans 13 amino acids. After removal of 4 bases from V and 5 bases from J, the junction contained 0 bases not matched to a gene. In germline, CDR1 is SQVTM, CDR2 ANQGSEA. CDR3 residues: CSVGTSGTGELFF. The CDR3 bases are TGCAGCGTTGGGACTAGCGGGACCGGGGAGCTGTTTTTT.

The CDR3 here is CASSAGTSGSHEQFF. CDR3 bases: TGTGCCAGTAGTGCCGGGACTAGCGGGAGTCATGAGCAGTTCTTC. The chain uses TRBV19 and TRBJ2-1, with 14 bases that match TRBD2. This CDR3 is built from 15 residues. V dropped 5 bases and J dropped 8; count of bases not matched to a gene: 5. The germline V gene encodes CDR1 LNHDA and CDR2 SQIVND (reference sequence).

J is TRBJ2-7 and V is TRBV10-3, with 11 positions matching TRBD2. Per germline, CDR1 ENHRY and CDR2 SYGVKD. The CDR3 length is 16 residues. The V and J ends lost 0 bases and 4 bases, in that order; junction bases with no gene match: 5. The CDR3 region has the DNA TGTGCCATCAGTGAGTCGATACTAGCGGGGGAGTACGAGCAGTACTTC. This codes for CAISESILAGEYEQYF.

The DNA for the CDR3 is TGTGCCTGGAGTAGGGGGGGCTTTGGTGAAAAACTGTTTTTT. This encodes CAWSRGGFGEKLFF. The chain links TRBV30 to TRBJ1-4; D is perhaps TRBD1 (6 bases). Per the germline V gene, CDR1 is GTSNPN and CDR2 is SVGIG (reference sequence). The CDR3 has 14 residues. V was cut by 2 bases and J by 7 bases, with 14 bases left in between.

The sample holds a few counts of this clone. This chain uses TRBV30 with TRBJ1-1, with D unresolved. This CDR3 has 12 residues. The V end was cut by 5 bases, the J end by 1 base, with 8 bases between. Germline V gives CDR1 GTSNPN, CDR2 SVGIG (reference sequence). The CDR3 DNA is TGTGCCTGGGGACCGTCGAACACTGAAGCTTTCTTT. Translation: CAWGPSNTEAFF.

Details on this clone: The junction differs from germline at one of its ends, possibly a read error. The J gene is TRBJ1-1, the V gene TRBV6-8, with 9 bases matching TRBD1. The germline V gene has CDR1 MNHGY and CDR2 SAAAGT. CDR3 length equals 15 residues. The CDR3 is CAISQTTGTGTEAFF. The CDR3 DNA reads TGTGCCATCAGTCAAACCACCGGGACAGGGACTGAAGCTTTCTTT.

The rearrangement uses TRBV18 and TRBJ2-7; perhaps TRBD2 as D (5 bases). The germline CDR1 and CDR2 sequences are KGHSH and LQKENI. The CDR3 has 17 residues. V lost 3 bases, J lost 1 base, and 19 bases lay in between. The CDR3 spells CASSPFVVGSGSYEQYF. CDR3 nucleotide sequence: TGTGCCAGCTCACCTTTCGTGGTCGGTTCGGGATCCTACGAGCAGTACTTC.

This clone occurred a few times. V usage is TRBV30 and J usage is TRBJ2-3; maybe TRBD1 (5 bases). The germline gives CDR1 GTSNPN, CDR2 SVGIG (reference sequence). This CDR3 has 12 residues. V lost 5 bases and J 5 bases, leaving 11 bases between the germline ends. The CDR3 spells CAWGAGLDTQYF. CDR3 in DNA: TGTGCCTGGGGGGCAGGGTTAGATACGCAGTATTTT.

The gene calls are TRBV14 and TRBJ2-3; 9 bases match TRBD2. CDR1 SGHDN and CDR2 FVKESK come from the germline V gene. The junction had 8 bases not matched to a gene; V was cut back by 9 bases and J by 4 bases. The CDR3 spans 14 residues. The CDR3 DNA reads TGTGCCAGACCCGCGGGGGGGCGAGCAGATACGCAGTATTTT. It encodes CARPAGGRADTQYF.